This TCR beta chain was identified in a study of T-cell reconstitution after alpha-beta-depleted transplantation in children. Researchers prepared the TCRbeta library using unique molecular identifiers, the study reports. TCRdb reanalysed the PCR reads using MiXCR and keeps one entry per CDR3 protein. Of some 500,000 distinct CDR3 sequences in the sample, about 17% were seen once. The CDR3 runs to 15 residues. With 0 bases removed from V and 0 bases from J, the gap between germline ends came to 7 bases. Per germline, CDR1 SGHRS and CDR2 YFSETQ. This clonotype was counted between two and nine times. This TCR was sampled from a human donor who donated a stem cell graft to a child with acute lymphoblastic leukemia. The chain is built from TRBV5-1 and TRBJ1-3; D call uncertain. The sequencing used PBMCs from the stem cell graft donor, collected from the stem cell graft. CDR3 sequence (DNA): TGCGCCAGCAGCTTGGGGCAGCACTCTGGAAACACCATATATTTT. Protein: CASSLGQHSGNTIYF.